The 2 T cell receptor beta chains below come from one sample, sequenced in a study of T cell repertoires in cytomegalovirus infection. Using its own MiXCR run on the reads, TCRdb lists one record per CDR3 protein. Of more than 200,000 distinct CDR3 sequences listed, approximately 9.1% are singletons. Material: PBMCs. Source of these receptors: a human donor in good health (CMV status not recorded). Some clones in this sample may be carry-over from other donors' samples.

Many counts were recorded for this clonotype. The chain is built from TRBV7-2 and TRBJ2-4; 7 bases match TRBD1. The V gene's germline CDR1 is SGHTA and CDR2 FQGNSA. This CDR3 has 16 residues. V trimming: 5 bases; J trimming: 3 bases; junction bases outside the gene matches: 10. The CDR3 spells CASSPGQPDGKNIQYF. The CDR3 DNA reads TGTGCCAGCAGCCCGGGACAGCCGGATGGCAAAAACATTCAGTACTTC.

This clonotype has only a few counts. The chain couples TRBV12-3 or TRBV12-4 to TRBJ1-5; TRBD1 matches at 10 bases. This CDR3 is 14 amino acids long. Trimming removed 6 bases from V and 7 bases from J; junction bases left unmatched: 6. CDR3 sequence (DNA): TGTGCCAGCAGCTTAAGACAGGGGGCCCAGCCCCAGCATTTT. Translation gives CASSLRQGAQPQHF.